This TCR beta chain is drawn from a study of CD8 T cells in ankylosing spondylitis. This clonotype was counted many times. What it recognizes is unknown. Generation of TCR beta libraries employed quantitative 5'-RACE incorporating molecular barcodes. Using its own MiXCR run on the 5' RACE reads, TCRdb lists one record per CDR3 protein. The sample has roughly 150,000 distinct CDR3 sequences, around 6.6% seen once. Germline CDR1 reads SGHRS; CDR2 reads YFSETQ. The CDR3 length is 13 residues. Trimming removed 4 bases at V and 6 bases at J, with 12 bases between. Points from the study as a whole: Blood from ankylosing spondylitis patients appeared to carry a characteristic roughly 8-variant TCR beta motif.

The receptor was derived from a female donor with ankylosing spondylitis or in good health (not recorded which). Sequenced sample: blood, either unsorted or a sorted T cell fraction (not recorded which). V usage is TRBV5-1 and J usage is TRBJ2-3; D not certain. The CDR3 sequence: CASSLNFGDTQYF. CDR3 in DNA: TGCGCCAGCAGCCTCAACTTCGGGGATACGCAGTATTTT.